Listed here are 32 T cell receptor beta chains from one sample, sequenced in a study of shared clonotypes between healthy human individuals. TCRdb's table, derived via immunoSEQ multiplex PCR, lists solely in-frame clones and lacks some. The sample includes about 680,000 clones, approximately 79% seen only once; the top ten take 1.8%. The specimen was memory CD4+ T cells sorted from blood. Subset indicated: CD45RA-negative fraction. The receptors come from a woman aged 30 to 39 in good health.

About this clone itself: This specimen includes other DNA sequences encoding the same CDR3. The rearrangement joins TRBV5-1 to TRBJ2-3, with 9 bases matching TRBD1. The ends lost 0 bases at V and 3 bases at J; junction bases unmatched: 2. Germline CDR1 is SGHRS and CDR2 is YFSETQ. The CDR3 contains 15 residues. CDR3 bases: TGCGCCAGCAGCTTGGGGGACAGGGTGACAGATACGCAGTATTTT. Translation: CASSLGDRVTDTQYF.

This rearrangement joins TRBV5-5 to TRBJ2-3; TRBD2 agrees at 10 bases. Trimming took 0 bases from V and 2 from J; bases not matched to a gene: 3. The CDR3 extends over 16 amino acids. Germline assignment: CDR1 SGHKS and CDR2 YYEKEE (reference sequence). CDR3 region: CASSLGTSGNTDTQYF. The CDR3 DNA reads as TGTGCCAGCAGCTTGGGTACTAGCGGGAACACAGATACGCAGTATTTT. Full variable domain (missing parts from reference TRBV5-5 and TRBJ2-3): DAGVTQSPTHLIKTRGQQVTLRCSPISGHKSVSWYQQVLGQGPQFIFQYYEKEERGRGNFPDRFSARQFPNYSSELNVNALLLGDSALYLCASSLGTSGNTDTQYFGPGTRLTVL.

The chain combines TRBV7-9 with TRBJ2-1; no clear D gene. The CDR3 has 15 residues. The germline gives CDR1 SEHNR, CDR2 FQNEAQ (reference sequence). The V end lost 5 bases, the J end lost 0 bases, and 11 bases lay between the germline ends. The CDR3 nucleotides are TGTGCCAGCAGCCCCCGGCGGAGCTCCTACAATGAGCAGTTCTTC. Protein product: CASSPRRSSYNEQFF.

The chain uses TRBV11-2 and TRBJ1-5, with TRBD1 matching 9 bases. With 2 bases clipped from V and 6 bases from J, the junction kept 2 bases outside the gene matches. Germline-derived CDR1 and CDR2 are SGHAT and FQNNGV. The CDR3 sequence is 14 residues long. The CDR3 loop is CASSLTDRGQPQHF. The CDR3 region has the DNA TGTGCCAGCAGCTTAACGGACAGGGGTCAGCCCCAGCATTTT.

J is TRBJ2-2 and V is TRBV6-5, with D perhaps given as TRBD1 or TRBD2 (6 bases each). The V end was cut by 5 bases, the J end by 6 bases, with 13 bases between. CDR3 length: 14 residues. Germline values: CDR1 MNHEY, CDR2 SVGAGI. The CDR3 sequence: CASSQQGGAGELFF. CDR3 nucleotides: TGTGCCAGCAGTCAACAGGGCGGGGCCGGGGAGCTGTTTTTT.

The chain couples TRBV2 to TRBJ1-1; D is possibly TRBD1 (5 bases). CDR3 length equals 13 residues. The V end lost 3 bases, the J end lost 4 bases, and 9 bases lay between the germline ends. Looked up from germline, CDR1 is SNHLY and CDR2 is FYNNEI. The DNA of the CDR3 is TGTGCCAGCAGTGACGGTGGGGGCACTGAAGCTTTCTTT. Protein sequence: CASSDGGGTEAFF. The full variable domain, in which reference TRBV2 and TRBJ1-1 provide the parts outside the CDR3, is EPEVTQTPSHQVTQMGQEVILRCVPISNHLYFYWYRQILGQKVEFLVSFYNNEISEKSEIFDDQFSVERPDGSNFTLKIRSTKLEDSAMYFCASSDGGGTEAFFGQGTRLTVV.

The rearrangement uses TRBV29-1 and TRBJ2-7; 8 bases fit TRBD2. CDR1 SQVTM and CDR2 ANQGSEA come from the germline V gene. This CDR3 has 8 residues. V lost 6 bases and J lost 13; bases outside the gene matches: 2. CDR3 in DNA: TGCAGCGTGGCGGGGGGATACTTC. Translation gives CSVAGGYF.

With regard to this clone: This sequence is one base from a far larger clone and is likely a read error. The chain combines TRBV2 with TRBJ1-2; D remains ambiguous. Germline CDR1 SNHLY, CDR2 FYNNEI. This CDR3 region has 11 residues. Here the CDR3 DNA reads TGTGCCAACAGTGTTGGGGTTGGCTACACCTTC. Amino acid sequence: CANSVGVGYTF.

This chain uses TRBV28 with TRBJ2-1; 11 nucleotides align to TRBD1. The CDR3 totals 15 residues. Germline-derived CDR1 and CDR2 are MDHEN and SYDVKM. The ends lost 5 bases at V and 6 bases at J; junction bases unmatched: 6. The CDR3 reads CASSAGQGAVNEQFF. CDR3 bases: TGTGCCAGCAGTGCCGGACAGGGGGCGGTCAATGAGCAGTTCTTC.

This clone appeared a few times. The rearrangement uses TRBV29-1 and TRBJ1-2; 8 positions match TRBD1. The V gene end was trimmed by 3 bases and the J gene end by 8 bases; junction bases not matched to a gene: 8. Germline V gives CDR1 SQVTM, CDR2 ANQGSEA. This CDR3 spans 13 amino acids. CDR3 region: CSVEATGVGGYTF. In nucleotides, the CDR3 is TGCAGCGTTGAGGCGACAGGGGTGGGCGGCTACACCTTC.

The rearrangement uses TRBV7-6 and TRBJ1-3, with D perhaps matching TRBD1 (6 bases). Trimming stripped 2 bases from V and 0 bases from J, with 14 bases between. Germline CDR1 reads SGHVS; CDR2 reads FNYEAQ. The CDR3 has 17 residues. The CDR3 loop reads CASSLYPRGHSGNTIYF. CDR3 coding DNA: TGTGCCAGCAGCTTATACCCCAGGGGACACTCTGGAAACACCATATATTTT.

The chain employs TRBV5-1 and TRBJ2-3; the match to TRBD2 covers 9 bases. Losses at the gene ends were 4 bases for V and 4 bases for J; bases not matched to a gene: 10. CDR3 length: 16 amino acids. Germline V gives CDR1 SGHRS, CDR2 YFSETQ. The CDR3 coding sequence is TGCGCCAGCAGCCCCGGGATAGCGGGAGTTTCAGATACGCAGTATTTT. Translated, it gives CASSPGIAGVSDTQYF.

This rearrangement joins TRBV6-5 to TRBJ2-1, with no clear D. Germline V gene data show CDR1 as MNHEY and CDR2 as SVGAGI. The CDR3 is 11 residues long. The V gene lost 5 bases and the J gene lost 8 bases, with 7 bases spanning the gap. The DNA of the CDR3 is TGTGCCAGCAGTCAAAGCGATGAGCAGTTCTTC. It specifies CASSQSDEQFF.

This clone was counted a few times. As DNA, the CDR3 is TGTGCCAGCAGCCGTAGCGGGATTGACTCTGGGGCCAACGTCCTGACTTTC. Its translation is CASSRSGIDSGANVLTF. The chain recombines TRBV11-2 with TRBJ2-6; 8 nucleotides line up with TRBD2. Germline CDR1 is SGHAT and CDR2 is FQNNGV. This CDR3 comprises 17 residues. V lost 5 bases to trimming and J lost 0 bases; unmatched junction nucleotides: 6.

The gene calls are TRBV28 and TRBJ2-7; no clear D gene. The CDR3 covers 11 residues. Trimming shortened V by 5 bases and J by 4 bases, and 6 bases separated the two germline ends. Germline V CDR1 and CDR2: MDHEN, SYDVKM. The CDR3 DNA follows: TGTGCCAGCAGTGGTACGTACGAGCAGTACTTC. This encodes CASSGTYEQYF.

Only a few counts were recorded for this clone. As DNA, the CDR3 is TGTGCCAGTAGTATAGGGTGGGTGAACACTGAAGCTTTCTTT. Amino acids: CASSIGWVNTEAFF. This chain joins TRBV19 and TRBJ1-1, with D unresolved. The V end was cut by 1 base, the J end by 0 bases, with 6 bases between. Germline assignment: CDR1 LNHDA and CDR2 SQIVND (reference sequence). The CDR3 totals 14 residues.

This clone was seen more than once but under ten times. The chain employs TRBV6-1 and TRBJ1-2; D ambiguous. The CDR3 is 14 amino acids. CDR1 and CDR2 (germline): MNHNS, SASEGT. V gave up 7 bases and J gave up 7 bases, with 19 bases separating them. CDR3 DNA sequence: TGTGCCAGCATGGTGTTTAGAGGAATCAGTGGCTACACCTTC. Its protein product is CASMVFRGISGYTF.

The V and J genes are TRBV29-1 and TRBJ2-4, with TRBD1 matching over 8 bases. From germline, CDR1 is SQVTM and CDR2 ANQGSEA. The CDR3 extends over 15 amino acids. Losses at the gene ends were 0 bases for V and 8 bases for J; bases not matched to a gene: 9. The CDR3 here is CSVEDSAGGGYIQYF. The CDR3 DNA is TGCAGCGTTGAAGATTCGGCAGGGGGCGGGTACATTCAGTACTTC.

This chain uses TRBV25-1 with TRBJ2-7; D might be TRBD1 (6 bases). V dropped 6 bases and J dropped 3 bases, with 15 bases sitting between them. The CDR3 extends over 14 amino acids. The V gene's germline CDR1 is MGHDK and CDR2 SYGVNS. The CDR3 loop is CASSSTRDIYEQYF. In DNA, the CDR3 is TGTGCCAGCAGCTCCACCCGGGACATCTACGAGCAGTACTTC.

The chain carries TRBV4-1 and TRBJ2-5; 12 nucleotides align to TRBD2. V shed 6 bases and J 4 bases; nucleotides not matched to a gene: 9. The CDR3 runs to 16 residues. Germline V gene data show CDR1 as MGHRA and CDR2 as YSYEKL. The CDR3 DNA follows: TGCGCCAGCAGTCAGGAACTAGCGGGAGGTTCAGAGACCCAGTACTTC. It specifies CASSQELAGGSETQYF.

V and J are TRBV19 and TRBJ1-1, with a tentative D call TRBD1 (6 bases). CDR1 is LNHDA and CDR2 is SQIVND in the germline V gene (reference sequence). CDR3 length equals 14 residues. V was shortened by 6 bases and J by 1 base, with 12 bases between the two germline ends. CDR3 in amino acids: CASREQGSNTEAFF. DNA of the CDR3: TGTGCCAGTAGAGAACAGGGATCGAACACTGAAGCTTTCTTT.

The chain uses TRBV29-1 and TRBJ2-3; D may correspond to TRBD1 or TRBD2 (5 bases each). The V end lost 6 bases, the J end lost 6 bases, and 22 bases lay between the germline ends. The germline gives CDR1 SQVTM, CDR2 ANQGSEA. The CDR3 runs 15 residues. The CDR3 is CSVEGLRDAGDTQYF. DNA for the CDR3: TGCAGCGTCGAGGGGCTCAGGGACGCCGGGGATACGCAGTATTTT.

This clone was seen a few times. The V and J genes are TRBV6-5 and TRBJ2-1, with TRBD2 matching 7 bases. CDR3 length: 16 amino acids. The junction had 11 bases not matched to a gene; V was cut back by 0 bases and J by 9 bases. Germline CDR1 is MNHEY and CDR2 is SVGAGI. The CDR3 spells CASSYSYLAEGREQFF. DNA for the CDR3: TGTGCCAGCAGTTACTCATACCTAGCGGAGGGACGTGAGCAGTTCTTC.

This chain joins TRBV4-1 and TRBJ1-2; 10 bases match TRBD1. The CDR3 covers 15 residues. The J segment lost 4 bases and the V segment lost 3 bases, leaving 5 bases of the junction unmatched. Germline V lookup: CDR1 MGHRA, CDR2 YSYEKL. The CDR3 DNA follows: TGCGCCAGCAGCCAGGGGACAGGGGATTTCTATGGCTACACCTTC. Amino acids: CASSQGTGDFYGYTF.

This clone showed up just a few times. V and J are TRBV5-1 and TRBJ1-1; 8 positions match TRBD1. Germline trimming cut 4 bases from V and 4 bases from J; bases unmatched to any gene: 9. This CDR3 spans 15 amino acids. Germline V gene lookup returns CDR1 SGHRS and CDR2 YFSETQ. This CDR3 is CASSGETGVGTEAFF. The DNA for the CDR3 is TGCGCCAGCAGCGGAGAGACAGGGGTGGGCACTGAAGCTTTCTTT.

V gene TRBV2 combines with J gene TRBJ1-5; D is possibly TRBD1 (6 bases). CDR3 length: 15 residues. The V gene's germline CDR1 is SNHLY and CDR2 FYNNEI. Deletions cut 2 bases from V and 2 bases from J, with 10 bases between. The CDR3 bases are TGTGCCAGCAGTGAAAGCAGGGGTGGCAATCAGCCCCAGCATTTT. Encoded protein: CASSESRGGNQPQHF.

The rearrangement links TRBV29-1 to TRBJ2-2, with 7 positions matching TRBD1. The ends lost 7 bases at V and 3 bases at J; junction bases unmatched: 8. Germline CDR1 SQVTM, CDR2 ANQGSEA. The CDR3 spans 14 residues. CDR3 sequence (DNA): TGCAGCGCCAACAGGGGATTTTACACCGGGGAGCTGTTTTTT. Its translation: CSANRGFYTGELFF.

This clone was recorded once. CDR3 residues: CASSKDRGPTYEQYF. The CDR3 DNA reads TGTGCCAGTAGTAAGGACAGGGGACCCACCTACGAGCAGTACTTC. The chain combines TRBV19 with TRBJ2-7; 9 nucleotides align to TRBD1. Germline CDR1 LNHDA, CDR2 SQIVND (reference sequence). V was pared by 4 bases and J by 2 bases, with 6 bases of the junction left unmatched. The CDR3 extends over 15 amino acids.

CDR3 nucleotides: TGTGCCTTCCGTCGGGGGGGCGCCCATGAGCAGTTCTTC. Its protein is CAFRRGGAHEQFF. The rearrangement uses TRBV30 and TRBJ2-1, with TRBD2 identical over 8 bases. Germline V gives CDR1 GTSNPN, CDR2 SVGIG (reference sequence). The CDR3 extends over 13 amino acids. V gave up 7 bases and J gave up 8 bases; unmatched junction bases: 10. Filled out from reference TRBV30 and TRBJ2-1, the complete variable domain reads SQTIHQWPATLVQPVGSPLSLECTVEGTSNPNLYWYRQAAGRGLQLLFYSVGIGQISSEVPQNLSASRPQDRQFILSSKKLLLSDSGFYLCAFRRGGAHEQFFGPGTRLTVL.

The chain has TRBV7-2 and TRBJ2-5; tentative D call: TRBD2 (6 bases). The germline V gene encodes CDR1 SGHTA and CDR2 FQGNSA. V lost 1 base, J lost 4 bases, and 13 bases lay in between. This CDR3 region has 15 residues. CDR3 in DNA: TGTGCCAGCAGCTTAGTTCAGGCCGGGGGAGAGACCCAGTACTTC. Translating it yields CASSLVQAGGETQYF.

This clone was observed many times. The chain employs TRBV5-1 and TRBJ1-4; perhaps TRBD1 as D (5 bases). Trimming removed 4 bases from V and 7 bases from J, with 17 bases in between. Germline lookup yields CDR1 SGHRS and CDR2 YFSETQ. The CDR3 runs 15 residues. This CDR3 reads CASSQGGQSTEKLFF. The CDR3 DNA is TGCGCCAGCAGCCAGGGAGGGCAATCCACTGAAAAACTGTTTTTT.

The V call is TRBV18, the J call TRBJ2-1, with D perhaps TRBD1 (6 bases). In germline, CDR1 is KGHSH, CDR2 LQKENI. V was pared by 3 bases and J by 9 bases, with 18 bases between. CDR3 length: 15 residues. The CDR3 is CASSPTQGPEIEQFF. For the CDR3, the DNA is TGTGCCAGCTCACCCACCCAGGGGCCGGAAATTGAGCAGTTCTTC.